Listed below are T cell receptor beta chains from one sample, sequenced in a study of response to subunit inactivated influenza vaccine. Via MiXCR, TCRdb re-called the RT-PCR reads, giving one row per CDR3 protein. The data show about 310,000 distinct CDR3 sequences, with about a fifth seen just once and about 10% held by the top ten. The sample in question was PBMCs from blood, obtained less than 22 months after vaccination. These receptors all come from a man in his fifties or sixties who received an inactivated influenza vaccine. The CDR3 runs from the conserved cysteine through the conserved F or W. Clone size appears in some rows only: once, few, many, or a class for an expanded clone.

TRBJ2-1,TRBV28,few,CASSYLMLGGIYNEQFF
TRBJ1-3,TRBV12-3/TRBV12-4,NA,CASRLATSGNTIYF
TRBJ2-1,TRBV20-1,few,CSARTGGSGYGNEQFF
TRBJ2-5,TRBV4-3,few,CASSQETDQETQYF
TRBJ2-7,TRBV7-6,NA,CASSLEAGGIYEQYF
TRBJ1-3,TRBV7-2,NA,CASSSGQPGNTIYF
TRBJ1-2,TRBV4-2,few,CASSQDPRSYGYTF
TRBJ2-1,TRBV3-1,NA,CASSQEMPSNNEQFF
TRBJ1-4,TRBV20-1,NA,CSARNAGGPNEKLFF
TRBJ1-6,TRBV3-1,NA,CASSHRDTYPPLHF
TRBJ2-5,TRBV12-3/TRBV12-4,NA,CASRAQGQGGETQYF
TRBJ1-1,TRBV29-1,few,CSVERRQMNTEAFF
TRBJ2-5,TRBV5-1,few,CASRRRGRGQGRQETQYF
TRBJ2-5,TRBV5-1,few,CASSFGGGETQYF
TRBJ2-6,TRBV20-1,few,CSARNPSGANVLTF
TRBJ2-1,TRBV7-2,few,CASSGQGWNEQFF
TRBJ1-5,TRBV7-6,NA,CASSLASRGNGGRPQHF
TRBJ1-2,TRBV6-2/TRBV6-3,NA,CASSYPSGRPARNGYTF
TRBJ2-1,TRBV6-6,few,CASSSIQWEQFF
TRBJ1-5,TRBV6-2/TRBV6-3,few,CASSYSVRRGQPQHF
TRBJ2-1,TRBV29-1,NA,CSVEDQGTFAYNEQFF
TRBJ1-2,TRBV5-6,many,CASSSWAHYGYTF
TRBJ2-1,TRBV20-1,few,CSASGLAGGIYYNEQFF
TRBJ1-5,TRBV7-9,few,CASSFGQGAQPQHF
TRBJ2-1,TRBV5-1,NA,CASSLATSGGLDEQFF
TRBJ1-2,TRBV11-1,NA,CASSLVSLWDREPPNYGYTF
TRBJ2-3,TRBV20-1,NA,CSASSIGLNTQYF
TRBJ2-7,TRBV20-1,NA,CSARDPEGEQYF
TRBJ1-2,TRBV2,few,CASSEGGLRANYGYTF
TRBJ1-2,TRBV5-1,many,CASSSPGDGYTF
TRBJ2-7,TRBV6-2/TRBV6-3,NA,CASSDRLTYEQYF
TRBJ1-1,TRBV5-4,NA,CASSEDRGRGTEAFF
TRBJ2-4,TRBV28,NA,CASSPGVNLAKNIQYF
TRBJ2-1,TRBV20-1,NA,CSARWRTGLNNEQFF
TRBJ2-1,TRBV20-1,NA,CSASITGDNEQFF
TRBJ2-1,TRBV5-5,many,CASSWGPDRAMNEQFF
TRBJ2-2,TRBV6-2/TRBV6-3,NA,CASSYHVRAGELFF
TRBJ1-6,TRBV20-1,few,CSARDVRGGLNSPLHF
TRBJ1-6,TRBV11-2,few,CASSLHSLSPLHF
TRBJ2-1,TRBV7-7,few,CASSLGVVGYNEQFF
TRBJ2-1,TRBV5-1,few,CASSPQAGTVNNEQFF
TRBJ2-3,TRBV4-1,NA,CASSQVSRLAADTQYF
TRBJ1-2,TRBV7-9,few,CASSLVFYGYTF
TRBJ1-4,TRBV7-9,NA,CASSSVGKLFF
TRBJ1-2,TRBV12-3/TRBV12-4,many,CASSLGFRGGYTF
TRBJ2-1,TRBV4-3,NA,CASSQGNSGRASNEQFF